This entry describes one TCR beta chain. V dropped 5 bases and J dropped 0; count of bases not matched to a gene: 13. The CDR3 extends over 19 amino acids. Germline V gene data show CDR1 as SGHTA and CDR2 as FQGNSA. Libraries were prepared by immunoSEQ multiplex PCR; TCRdb keeps only in-frame clonotypes and omits some of them. Of about 190,000 clones in the sample, 80% to 90% are singletons; the top ten hold 2.1%. This sample is drawn from a study of blood T cell repertoires in COVID-19. Study at large: Italy, Spain and the United States were the sources of the convalescent and acute COVID-19 samples.

The rearrangement links TRBV7-2 to TRBJ2-6; 7 bases line up with TRBD1. This sequence was found in a man between 65 and 80 years old with active or convalescent COVID-19. The sequencing input was peripheral blood. CDR3: CASSHAGTASPSGANVLTF. The CDR3 nucleotides read TGTGCCAGCAGCCACGCCGGGACAGCGTCTCCCTCTGGGGCCAACGTCCTGACTTTC.